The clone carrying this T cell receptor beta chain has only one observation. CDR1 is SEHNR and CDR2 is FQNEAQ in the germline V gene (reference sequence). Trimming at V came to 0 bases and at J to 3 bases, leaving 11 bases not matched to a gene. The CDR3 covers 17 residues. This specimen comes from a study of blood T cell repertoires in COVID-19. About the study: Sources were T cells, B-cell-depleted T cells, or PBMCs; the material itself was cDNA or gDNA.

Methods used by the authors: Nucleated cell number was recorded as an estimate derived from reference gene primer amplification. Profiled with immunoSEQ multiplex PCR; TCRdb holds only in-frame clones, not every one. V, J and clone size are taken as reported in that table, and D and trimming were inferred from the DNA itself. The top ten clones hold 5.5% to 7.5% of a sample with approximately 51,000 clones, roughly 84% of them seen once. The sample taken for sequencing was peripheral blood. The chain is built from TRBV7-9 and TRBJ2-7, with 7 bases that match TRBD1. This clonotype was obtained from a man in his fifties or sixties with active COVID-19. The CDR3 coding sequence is TGTGCCAGCAGCTTAGCGCCTAAACAGGGGATAGACTACGAGCAGTACTTC. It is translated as CASSLAPKQGIDYEQYF.